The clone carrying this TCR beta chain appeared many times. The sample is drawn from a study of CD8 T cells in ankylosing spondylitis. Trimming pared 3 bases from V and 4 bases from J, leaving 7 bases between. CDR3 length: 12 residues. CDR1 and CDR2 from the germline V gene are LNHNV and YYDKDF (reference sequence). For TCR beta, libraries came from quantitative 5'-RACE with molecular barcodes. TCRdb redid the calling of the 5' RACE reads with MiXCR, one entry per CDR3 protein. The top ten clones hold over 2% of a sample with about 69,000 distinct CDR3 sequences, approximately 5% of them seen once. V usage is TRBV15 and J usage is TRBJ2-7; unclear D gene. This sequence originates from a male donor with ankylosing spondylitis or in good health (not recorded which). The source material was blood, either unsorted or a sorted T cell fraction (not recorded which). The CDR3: CATSRDGYEQYF. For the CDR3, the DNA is TGTGCCACCAGCAGGGACGGTTACGAGCAGTACTTC.